This T cell receptor (beta chain) comes out of a study of blood T cell repertoires in COVID-19. Study at large: From the United States, Italy and Spain came samples of acute and convalescent COVID-19.

Clones were read by immunoSEQ multiplex PCR, and TCRdb kept only the in-frame ones, dropping some. The sample yields fewer than 450,000 clones, approximately 89% seen once. V was shortened by 4 bases and J by 2 bases, with 18 bases between the two germline ends. Per the germline V gene, CDR1 is MNHEY and CDR2 is SMNVEV (reference sequence). The CDR3 sequence is 16 residues long. This clone has a single count. The V call is TRBV27, the J call TRBJ2-7, with D tentatively TRBD1 (6 bases). The TCR originated in a woman aged 50 to 60 with COVID-19, enrolled during active disease. The sequenced sample consisted of peripheral blood. CDR3 coding DNA: TGTGCCAGCAGTTCCCAGACCGGGACATGGGCCTACGAGCAGTACTTC. Residues: CASSSQTGTWAYEQYF.